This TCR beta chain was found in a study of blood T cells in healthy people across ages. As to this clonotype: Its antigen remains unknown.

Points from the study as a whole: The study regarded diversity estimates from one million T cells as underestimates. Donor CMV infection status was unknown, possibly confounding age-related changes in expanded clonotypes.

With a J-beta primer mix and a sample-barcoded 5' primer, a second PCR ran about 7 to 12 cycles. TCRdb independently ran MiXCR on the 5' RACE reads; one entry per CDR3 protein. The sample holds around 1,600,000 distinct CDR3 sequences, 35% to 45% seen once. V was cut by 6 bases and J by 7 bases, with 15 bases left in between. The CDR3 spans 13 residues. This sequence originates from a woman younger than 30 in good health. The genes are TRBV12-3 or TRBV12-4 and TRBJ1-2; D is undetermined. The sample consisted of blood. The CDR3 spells CASSPAGSSGYTF. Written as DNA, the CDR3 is TGTGCCAGCAGCCCCGCGGGGTCGTCTGGCTACACCTTC.